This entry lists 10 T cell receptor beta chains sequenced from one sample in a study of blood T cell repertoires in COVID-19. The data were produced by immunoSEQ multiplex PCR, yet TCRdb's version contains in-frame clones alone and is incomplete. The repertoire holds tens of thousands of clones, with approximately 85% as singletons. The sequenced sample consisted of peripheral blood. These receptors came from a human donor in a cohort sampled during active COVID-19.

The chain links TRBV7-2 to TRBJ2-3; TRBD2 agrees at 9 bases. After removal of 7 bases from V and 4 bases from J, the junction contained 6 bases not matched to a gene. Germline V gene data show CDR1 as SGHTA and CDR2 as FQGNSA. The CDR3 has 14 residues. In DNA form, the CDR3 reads TGTGCCAGCAAGGGCGGGAGGGCCTCAGATACGCAGTATTTT. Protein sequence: CASKGGRASDTQYF.

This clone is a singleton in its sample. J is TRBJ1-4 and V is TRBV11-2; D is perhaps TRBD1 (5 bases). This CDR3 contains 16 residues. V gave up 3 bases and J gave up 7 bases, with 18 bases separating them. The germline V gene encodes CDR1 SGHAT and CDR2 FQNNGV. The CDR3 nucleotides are TGTGCCAGCAGCTTGGGAACGAGTCGGGGGAGTGAAAAACTGTTTTTT. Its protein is CASSLGTSRGSEKLFF. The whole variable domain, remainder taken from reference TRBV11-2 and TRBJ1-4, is EAGVAQSPRYKIIEKRQSVAFWCNPISGHATLYWYQQILGQGPKLLIQFQNNGVVDDSQLPKDRFSAERLKGVDSTLKIQPAKLEDSAVYLCASSLGTSRGSEKLFFGSGTQLSVL.

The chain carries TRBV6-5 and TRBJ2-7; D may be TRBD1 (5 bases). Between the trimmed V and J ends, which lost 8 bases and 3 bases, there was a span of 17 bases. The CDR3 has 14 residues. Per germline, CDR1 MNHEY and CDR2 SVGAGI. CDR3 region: CASGLGLGVYEQYF. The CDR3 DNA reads TGTGCCAGCGGTCTGGGCCTAGGGGTCTACGAGCAGTACTTC.

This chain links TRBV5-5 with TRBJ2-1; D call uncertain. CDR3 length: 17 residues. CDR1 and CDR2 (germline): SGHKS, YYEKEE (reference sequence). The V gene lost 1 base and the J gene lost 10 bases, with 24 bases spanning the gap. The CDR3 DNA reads TGTGCCAGCAGCTTGACCGCAGGCCCCCTTGGGCATTGGGAGCAGTTCTTC. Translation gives CASSLTAGPLGHWEQFF.

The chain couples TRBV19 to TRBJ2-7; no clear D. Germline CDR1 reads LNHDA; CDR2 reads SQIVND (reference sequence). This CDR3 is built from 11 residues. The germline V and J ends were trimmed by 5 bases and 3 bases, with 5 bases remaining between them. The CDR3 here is CASSHGYEQYF. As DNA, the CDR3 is TGTGCCAGTAGTCACGGCTACGAGCAGTACTTC.

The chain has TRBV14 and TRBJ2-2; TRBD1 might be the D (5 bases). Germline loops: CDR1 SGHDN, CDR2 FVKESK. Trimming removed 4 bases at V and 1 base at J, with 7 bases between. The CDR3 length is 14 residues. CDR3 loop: CASSLGQNTGELFF. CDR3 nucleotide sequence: TGTGCCAGCAGCCTTGGACAGAACACCGGGGAGCTGTTTTTT.

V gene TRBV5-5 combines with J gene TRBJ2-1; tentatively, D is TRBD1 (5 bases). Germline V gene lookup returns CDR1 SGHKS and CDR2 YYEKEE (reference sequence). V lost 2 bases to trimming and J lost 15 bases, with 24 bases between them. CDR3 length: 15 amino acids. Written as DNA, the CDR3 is TGTGCCAGCAGCTTAAGGGGTGCCGTGTTGGGGATCCGGTTCTTC. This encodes CASSLRGAVLGIRFF.

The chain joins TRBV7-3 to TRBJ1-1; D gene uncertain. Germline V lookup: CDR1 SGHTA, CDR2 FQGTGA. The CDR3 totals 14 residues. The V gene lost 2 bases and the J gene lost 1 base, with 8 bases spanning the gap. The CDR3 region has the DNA TGTGCCAGCAGCTTAGTCGCAGGGAACACTGAAGCTTTCTTT. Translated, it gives CASSLVAGNTEAFF.

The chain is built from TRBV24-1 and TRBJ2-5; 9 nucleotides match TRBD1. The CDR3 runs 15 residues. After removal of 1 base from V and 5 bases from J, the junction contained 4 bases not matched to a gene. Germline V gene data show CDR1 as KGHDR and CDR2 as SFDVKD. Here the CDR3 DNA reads TGTGCCACCAGTGATTTTAGGACAGGGGACGAGACCCAGTACTTC. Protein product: CATSDFRTGDETQYF.

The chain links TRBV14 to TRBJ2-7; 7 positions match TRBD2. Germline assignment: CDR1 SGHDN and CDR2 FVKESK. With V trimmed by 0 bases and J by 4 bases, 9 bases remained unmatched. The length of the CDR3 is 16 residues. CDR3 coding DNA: TGTGCCAGCAGCCAAGATAGAGGAGCGGGACGGTACGAGCAGTACTTC. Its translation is CASSQDRGAGRYEQYF.